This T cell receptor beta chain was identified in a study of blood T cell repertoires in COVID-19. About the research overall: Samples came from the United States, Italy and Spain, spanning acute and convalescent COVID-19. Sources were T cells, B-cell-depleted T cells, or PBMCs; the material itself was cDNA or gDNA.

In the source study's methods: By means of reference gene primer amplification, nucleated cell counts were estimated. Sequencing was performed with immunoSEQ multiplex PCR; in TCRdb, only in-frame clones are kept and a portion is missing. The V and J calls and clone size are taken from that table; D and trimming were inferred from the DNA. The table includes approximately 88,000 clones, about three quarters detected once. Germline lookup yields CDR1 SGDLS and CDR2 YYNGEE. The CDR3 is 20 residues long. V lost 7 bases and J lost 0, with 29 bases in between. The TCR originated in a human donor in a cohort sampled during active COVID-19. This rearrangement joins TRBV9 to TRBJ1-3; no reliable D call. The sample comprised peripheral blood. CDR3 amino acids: CASGLTASGLDGTSGNTIYF. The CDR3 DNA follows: TGTGCCAGCGGACTTACAGCTTCGGGATTAGACGGAACCTCTGGAAACACCATATATTTT.